The 9 T cell receptor beta chains below come from one sample, sequenced in a study of early T cells in non-severe SARS-CoV-2 infection. TCRdb redid the calling of the 5' RACE reads with MiXCR, one entry per CDR3 protein. The sample has some 120,000 distinct CDR3 sequences, about 15% seen once; the top ten hold just over 20%. Sequencing input: whole blood. These receptors came from an adult who was a healthcare worker with PCR-confirmed SARS-CoV-2 infection or an uninfected control (not recorded which).

The sample holds a few counts of this clonotype. The chain links TRBV12-3 or TRBV12-4 to TRBJ1-2; 9 nucleotides agree with TRBD1. The CDR3 has 14 residues. V lost 6 bases and J lost 6; bases outside the gene matches: 8. CDR3 nucleotide sequence: TGTGCCAGCAGGGACAGGGGACGTTTGGATGGCTACACCTTC. It encodes CASRDRGRLDGYTF.

This clonotype was seen only a few times. The chain uses TRBV4-1 and TRBJ2-2, with 7 nucleotides matching TRBD1. Trimming cost V 8 bases and J 4 bases; bases outside gene matches: 4. The CDR3 is 13 amino acids. CDR1 is MGHRA and CDR2 is YSYEKL in the germline V gene. The CDR3 DNA reads TGCGCCAGCCGGGACAGCCCCACCGGGGAGCTGTTTTTT. This encodes CASRDSPTGELFF.

In its sample, this clonotype was seen many times. The CDR3 region is CASSYSGETQYF. The CDR3 DNA reads TGTGCCAGCAGCTATTCAGGGGAGACCCAGTACTTC. V and J are TRBV7-9 and TRBJ2-5; perhaps TRBD1 as D (5 bases). The ends were cut back, 4 bases at V and 5 bases at J, with 8 bases in the middle. This CDR3 comprises 12 residues. CDR1 and CDR2 from the germline V gene are SEHNR and FQNEAQ (reference sequence). The entire variable domain, with the rest obtained from reference TRBV7-9 and TRBJ2-5, is as follows: DTGVSQNPRHKITKRGQNVTFRCDPISEHNRLYWYRQTLGQGPEFLTYFQNEAQLEKSRLLSDRFSAERPKGSFSTLEIQRTEQGDSAMYLCASSYSGETQYFGPGTRLLVL.

In this sample, this clonotype turned up a few times. The chain links TRBV11-2 to TRBJ2-5; no clear D. V was trimmed by 4 bases and J by 4 bases, leaving 10 bases between them. Per the germline V gene, CDR1 is SGHAT and CDR2 is FQNNGV. CDR3 length: 13 amino acids. CDR3 DNA sequence: TGTGCCAGCAGCTCTACTTCCCCAGAGACCCAGTACTTC. Translation gives CASSSTSPETQYF. The variable domain in full, completed from reference TRBV11-2 and TRBJ2-5, reads EAGVAQSPRYKIIEKRQSVAFWCNPISGHATLYWYQQILGQGPKLLIQFQNNGVVDDSQLPKDRFSAERLKGVDSTLKIQPAKLEDSAVYLCASSSTSPETQYFGPGTRLLVL.

The rearrangement uses TRBV3-1 and TRBJ1-3; no clear D gene. V lost 3 bases, J lost 2 bases, and 8 bases lay in between. Germline-derived CDR1 and CDR2 are LGHDT and YNNKEL (reference sequence). This CDR3 region has 14 residues. In DNA, the CDR3 is TGTGCCAGCAGCCAGACGGACGCTGGAAACACCATATATTTT. Residues: CASSQTDAGNTIYF.

This chain joins TRBV20-1 and TRBJ2-7, with TRBD2 matching 12 bases. In germline, CDR1 is DFQATT, CDR2 SNEGSKA (reference sequence). The CDR3 is 16 amino acids. V shed 5 bases and J 5 bases; nucleotides not matched to a gene: 13. CDR3 sequence: CSAPSLAGGLSHEQYF. The CDR3 region has the DNA TGCAGTGCTCCTAGTCTAGCGGGGGGGCTGAGCCACGAGCAGTACTTC.

This clonotype appeared a few times. The rearrangement uses TRBV6-1 and TRBJ2-7; D call uncertain. The germline V gene encodes CDR1 MNHNS and CDR2 SASEGT. This CDR3 has 16 residues. Trimming removed 0 bases at V and 1 base at J, with 13 bases between. CDR3 nucleotides: TGTGCCAGCAGTGAAGCGCTCGGCAGGTGGTCCTACGAGCAGTACTTC. As protein: CASSEALGRWSYEQYF.

This clonotype was counted a few times. This chain uses TRBV10-3 with TRBJ2-2; D is unclear. The CDR3 has 14 residues. Trimming took 6 bases from V and 3 from J, leaving 11 bases between them. The germline CDR1 and CDR2 sequences are ENHRY and SYGVKD. This chain's CDR3 is CAIRPRQDTGELFF. CDR3 coding DNA: TGTGCCATCAGGCCAAGACAAGACACCGGGGAGCTGTTTTTT.

V gene TRBV6-5 combines with J gene TRBJ1-6, with TRBD1 identical over 11 bases. V lost 8 bases and J lost 9; bases outside the gene matches: 9. Germline V lookup: CDR1 MNHEY, CDR2 SVGAGI. The CDR3 loop spans 15 amino acids. DNA for the CDR3: TGTGCCAGCGGGGCTCCCGGGACAGGGGGTTCACCCCTCCACTTT. Its protein product is CASGAPGTGGSPLHF.